This entry lists 19 T cell receptor beta chains sequenced from one sample in a study of cytomegalovirus exposure and HLA in healthy donors. The PCR used 60 Vbeta and 13 Jbeta primers. Sequenced by immunoSEQ multiplex PCR; TCRdb stores in-frame clones only, minus some. Of some 180,000 clones in the sample, around 84% were seen once. Sequencing was done on a sample of PBMCs. These TCRs come from a man aged 30-40 years in good health and CMV-seropositive.

Turning to this clone: Other DNA sequences in this specimen translate into the identical CDR3. J is TRBJ2-1 and V is TRBV9; TRBD2 matches at 8 bases. V shed 2 bases, J shed 3 bases, and the junction held 4 bases outside the gene matches. Germline V lookup: CDR1 SGDLS, CDR2 YYNGEE. This CDR3 has 15 amino acids. CDR3 coding DNA: TGTGCCAGCAGCGTCTCCGGGACTAGCTACAATGAGCAGTTCTTC. The encoded protein is CASSVSGTSYNEQFF.

In its sample, this clone was seen a few times. The rearrangement uses TRBV7-9 and TRBJ2-7; 9 bases match TRBD1. CDR3 length: 12 residues. Germline CDR1 reads SEHNR; CDR2 reads FQNEAQ (reference sequence). The DNA of the CDR3 is TGTTCCAGCAGCTTGACAGGGGGGGAGCAGTACGTC. Protein: CSSSLTGGEQYV.

V is TRBV7-6 and J is TRBJ1-4; 8 nucleotides agree with TRBD1. CDR3 length equals 15 residues. V lost 5 bases and J lost 7; bases outside the gene matches: 9. Germline loops: CDR1 SGHVS, CDR2 FNYEAQ. CDR3 protein: CASSPRQGISEKLFF. CDR3 nucleotides: TGTGCCAGCAGCCCCAGACAGGGGATTTCTGAAAAACTGTTTTTT.

This chain connects TRBV29-1 to TRBJ2-3; D is possibly TRBD2 (6 bases). Germline CDR1 SQVTM, CDR2 ANQGSEA. V lost 7 bases, J lost 0 bases, and 11 bases lay in between. The CDR3 totals 13 residues. The CDR3 DNA follows: TGCAGCGGGGACTTTTATAGCACAGATACGCAGTATTTT. Amino acid sequence: CSGDFYSTDTQYF.

The chain combines TRBV13 with TRBJ2-2, with a possible D match to TRBD2 (6 bases). Germline lookup yields CDR1 PRHDT and CDR2 FYEKMQ (reference sequence). The CDR3 spans 17 residues. V was pared by 3 bases and J by 7 bases, with 21 bases between. The CDR3 bases are TGTGCCAGCAGCTTCTCCAAACTAGCTTGGGGCCACGGGGAGCTGTTTTTT. Translating gives CASSFSKLAWGHGELFF.

This chain connects TRBV11-1 to TRBJ2-5; D perhaps matches TRBD1 (6 bases). V lost 5 bases and J lost 2, with 12 bases in between. The CDR3 is made up of 14 amino acids. Germline V gene data show CDR1 as SGHAT and CDR2 as FQDESV (reference sequence). The CDR3 nucleotides are TGTGCCAGCAGCCCGGGACACCAACAAGAGACCCAGTACTTC. It yields the protein CASSPGHQQETQYF.

V gene TRBV28 combines with J gene TRBJ1-1; D remains unclear. The V end lost 4 bases, the J end lost 5 bases, and 17 bases lay between the germline ends. The CDR3 totals 15 residues. The germline V gene has CDR1 MDHEN and CDR2 SYDVKM. The CDR3, as DNA: TGTGCCAGCAGTTCCCCTTCGTACGGGAAAACTGAAGCTTTCTTT. Protein: CASSSPSYGKTEAFF.

The V call is TRBV4-3, the J call TRBJ2-5; 13 bases map to TRBD2. Germline V lookup: CDR1 LGHNA, CDR2 YSLEER. The CDR3 contains 15 residues. J gave up 5 bases and V 4 bases, and 4 bases lay outside the gene matches. This CDR3 is CASSLGLAGVETQYF. The CDR3 nucleotides read TGCGCCAGCAGCCTCGGACTAGCGGGAGTGGAGACCCAGTACTTC.

The rearrangement uses TRBV15 and TRBJ2-4, with 11 positions matching TRBD1. Germline assignment: CDR1 LNHNV and CDR2 YYDKDF (reference sequence). V was clipped by 1 base and J by 8 bases; unmatched bases: 7. The CDR3 is 16 amino acids. The CDR3 DNA reads as TGTGCCACCAGCAGAGGACCGGGACAGGGGGATGACATTCAGTACTTC. Its translation: CATSRGPGQGDDIQYF.

The rearrangement uses TRBV4-1 and TRBJ1-5; weak D call: TRBD1 (5 bases). The CDR3 spans 15 residues. The ends were cut back, 1 base at V and 1 base at J, with 8 bases in the middle. Germline values: CDR1 MGHRA, CDR2 YSYEKL. The CDR3 spells CASSQASGSNQPQHF. The CDR3 bases are TGCGCCAGCAGCCAAGCCTCAGGGAGCAATCAGCCCCAGCATTTT.

This clone was counted a few times. The chain links TRBV4-3 to TRBJ1-2; D unresolved. The CDR3 has 15 amino acids. The V gene lost 0 bases and the J gene lost 4 bases, with 12 bases spanning the gap. Germline CDR1 reads LGHNA; CDR2 reads YSLEER. The CDR3 here is CASSQDYSAGYGYTF. CDR3 in DNA: TGCGCCAGCAGCCAAGATTACAGCGCGGGCTATGGCTACACCTTC.

V is TRBV4-1 and J is TRBJ2-1; D might be TRBD2 (6 bases). The CDR3 is made up of 14 amino acids. The germline V and J ends were trimmed by 4 bases and 8 bases, with 15 bases remaining between them. The germline V gene encodes CDR1 MGHRA and CDR2 YSYEKL. The CDR3: CASSPRTWGDEQFF. DNA for the CDR3: TGCGCCAGCAGCCCGAGGACCTGGGGGGATGAGCAGTTCTTC.

The rearrangement links TRBV4-1 to TRBJ1-5; unclear D gene. Per germline, CDR1 MGHRA and CDR2 YSYEKL. Trimming left V 1 base short and J 3 bases short, with 10 bases between. This CDR3 comprises 15 residues. The CDR3 loop is CASSQVVGANQPQHF. The DNA for the CDR3 is TGCGCCAGCAGCCAAGTGGTGGGCGCCAATCAGCCCCAGCATTTT.

This sequence joins TRBV29-1 and TRBJ2-3; 14 nucleotides align to TRBD2. The ends lost 5 bases at V and 5 bases at J; junction bases unmatched: 3. CDR3 length: 14 residues. In germline, CDR1 is SQVTM, CDR2 ANQGSEA. The CDR3, as DNA: TGCAGCGTTAGACTAGCGGGAGGGCGAGATACGCAGTATTTT. Its protein is CSVRLAGGRDTQYF.

This rearrangement joins TRBV10-2 to TRBJ2-1; D perhaps matches TRBD2 (6 bases). Germline loops: CDR1 WSHSY, CDR2 SAAADI. CDR3 length equals 14 residues. Trimming took off 6 bases at V and 0 bases at J, with 9 bases between the two ends. In DNA form, the CDR3 reads TGCGCCAGCAGGGGAGGACTCTCCTACAATGAGCAGTTCTTC. Its translation: CASRGGLSYNEQFF.

The CDR3 is CASRGLTKNIQYF. Written as DNA, the CDR3 is TGTGCCAGTAGGGGGCTAACCAAAAACATTCAGTACTTC. The chain carries TRBV25-1 and TRBJ2-4, with 7 bases matching TRBD1. CDR1 MGHDK and CDR2 SYGVNS come from the germline V gene. Trimming took 9 bases from V and 2 from J; bases not matched to a gene: 4. The CDR3 has 13 amino acids.

This chain connects TRBV6-1 to TRBJ2-1, with D maybe TRBD1 (5 bases). Germline CDR1 reads MNHNS; CDR2 reads SASEGT. The CDR3 contains 13 residues. V lost 7 bases, J lost 3 bases, and 10 bases lay in between. CDR3 loop: CASKIDSYNEQFF. The CDR3 DNA reads as TGTGCCAGCAAAATAGACAGCTACAATGAGCAGTTCTTC.

V is TRBV11-3 and J is TRBJ2-1; D is undetermined. V lost 4 bases and J 11 bases, leaving 12 bases between the germline ends. Germline CDR1 reads SGHNT; CDR2 reads YENEEA. The CDR3 loop spans 12 amino acids. The CDR3 region is CASSWAPQKQFF. DNA for the CDR3: TGTGCCAGCAGCTGGGCGCCCCAAAAGCAGTTCTTC.

The rearrangement links TRBV7-9 to TRBJ2-5, with D perhaps matching TRBD2 (6 bases). V was clipped by 2 bases and J by 3 bases, with 10 bases between them. The CDR3 extends over 14 amino acids. From germline, CDR1 is SEHNR and CDR2 FQNEAQ (reference sequence). CDR3: CASSLWASEETQYF. The CDR3 DNA reads as TGTGCCAGCAGCTTATGGGCTAGCGAAGAGACCCAGTACTTC.